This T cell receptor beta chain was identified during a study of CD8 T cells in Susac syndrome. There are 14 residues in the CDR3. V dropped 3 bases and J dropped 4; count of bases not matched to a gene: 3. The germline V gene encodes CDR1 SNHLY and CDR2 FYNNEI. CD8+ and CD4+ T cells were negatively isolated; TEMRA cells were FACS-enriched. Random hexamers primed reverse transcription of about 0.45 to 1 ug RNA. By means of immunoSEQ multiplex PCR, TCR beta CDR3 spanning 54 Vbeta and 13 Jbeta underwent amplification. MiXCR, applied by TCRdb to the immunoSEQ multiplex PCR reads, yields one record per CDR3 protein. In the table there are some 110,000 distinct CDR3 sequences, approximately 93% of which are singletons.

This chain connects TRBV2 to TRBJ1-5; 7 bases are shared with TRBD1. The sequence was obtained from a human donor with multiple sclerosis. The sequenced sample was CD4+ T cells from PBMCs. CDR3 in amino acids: CASSEGQRNQPQHF. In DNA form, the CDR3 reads TGTGCCAGCAGTGAGGGACAGAGAAATCAGCCCCAGCATTTT.